This is a list of T cell receptor beta chains from one sample in a study of blood T cell repertoires in COVID-19. Produced via immunoSEQ multiplex PCR; TCRdb's table is partial and in-frame only. Of about 88,000 clones in the sample, about nine tenths were seen once. The sequencing input was peripheral blood. These receptors were collected from a male donor with acute or convalescent COVID-19. Both conserved end residues are part of each CDR3. D genes are given only for firm matches. Rows may omit the clone size; those that give it use once, few, many or a size class.

V gene: TRBV5-4
J gene: TRBJ1-3
clone size: .
D gene: .
CDR3 DNA: TGTGCCAGCAGCTTGGCCTCTGGAAGCCCGGGAGGAAACACCATATATTTT
CDR3 protein: CASSLASGSPGGNTIYF

V gene: TRBV9
J gene: TRBJ2-2
clone size: .
D gene: TRBD2
CDR3 DNA: TGTGCCAGCAGCGTAGTGGGCGGGGGAGCGAACACCGGGGAGCTGTTTTTT
CDR3 protein: CASSVVGGGANTGELFF

V gene: TRBV6-4
J gene: TRBJ1-1
clone size: .
D gene: .
CDR3 DNA: TGTGCCAGCAGTGACTCAGGACTAGGTGAAGCTTTCTTT
CDR3 protein: CASSDSGLGEAFF

V gene: TRBV19
J gene: TRBJ2-5
clone size: .
D gene: TRBD2
CDR3 DNA: TGTGCCAGTAGACTTTTGGGGGGGGAGACCCAGTACTTC
CDR3 protein: CASRLLGGETQYF

V gene: TRBV6-2/TRBV6-3
J gene: TRBJ1-1
clone size: .
D gene: TRBD1
CDR3 DNA: TGTGCCAGCAGTTACCTGGGACAGGGTGGCACTGAAGCTTTCTTT
CDR3 protein: CASSYLGQGGTEAFF

V gene: TRBV6-5
J gene: TRBJ1-5
clone size: .
D gene: .
CDR3 DNA: TGTGCCAGCACCCCGACAGTCAATCAGCCCCAGCATTTT
CDR3 protein: CASTPTVNQPQHF

V gene: TRBV28
J gene: TRBJ1-1
clone size: .
D gene: .
CDR3 DNA: TGTGCCAGCAGTCCGACCATCAGGTCTGAAGCTTTCTTT
CDR3 protein: CASSPTIRSEAFF

V gene: TRBV5-1
J gene: TRBJ1-6
clone size: .
D gene: .
CDR3 DNA: TGCGCCAGCAGCTTGGGTGACAGTACCGGTCCACCCCTCCACTTT
CDR3 protein: CASSLGDSTGPPLHF

V gene: TRBV5-1
J gene: TRBJ2-3
clone size: .
D gene: TRBD2
CDR3 DNA: TGCGCCAGCAGCTTCGCGGGGGGCGTCACAGATACGCAGTATTTT
CDR3 protein: CASSFAGGVTDTQYF

V gene: TRBV5-4
J gene: TRBJ1-4
clone size: few
D gene: .
CDR3 DNA: TGTGCCAGCAGCTGGGGGAGGGGTGAAAAACTGTTTTTT
CDR3 protein: CASSWGRGEKLFF

V gene: TRBV3-1/TRBV3-2
J gene: TRBJ2-7
clone size: .
D gene: .
CDR3 DNA: TGTGCCAGCAGCCAAGGGACTATCGGGCAGTACTTC
CDR3 protein: CASSQGTIGQYF

V gene: TRBV7-2
J gene: TRBJ2-3
clone size: .
D gene: TRBD2
CDR3 DNA: TGTGCCAGCAGCTTGGGAGGGGCCACAGATACGCAGTATTTT
CDR3 protein: CASSLGGATDTQYF

V gene: TRBV7-8
J gene: TRBJ2-1
clone size: .
D gene: .
CDR3 DNA: TGTGCCAGCACCCGAGACTCGGATGAGCAGTTCTTC
CDR3 protein: CASTRDSDEQFF

V gene: TRBV7-9
J gene: TRBJ2-7
clone size: .
D gene: TRBD2
CDR3 DNA: TGTGCCAGCAGCTTATTCCGCGGGACTAGCGACTCCTACGAGCAGTACTTC
CDR3 protein: CASSLFRGTSDSYEQYF

V gene: TRBV30
J gene: TRBJ2-2
clone size: .
D gene: TRBD2
CDR3 DNA: TGTGCAACCCCGGGGGGGGCCTGGACCGGGGAGCTGTTTTTT
CDR3 protein: CATPGGAWTGELFF

V gene: TRBV5-1
J gene: TRBJ2-5
clone size: .
D gene: TRBD2
CDR3 DNA: TGCGCCAGCACCACACCGGCGGGGGGAGAGACCCAGTACTTC
CDR3 protein: CASTTPAGGETQYF

V gene: TRBV24-1
J gene: TRBJ2-3
clone size: .
D gene: TRBD1
CDR3 DNA: TGTGCCACCAGGACAGGGGGCTCGGATACGCAGTATTTT
CDR3 protein: CATRTGGSDTQYF

V gene: TRBV30
J gene: TRBJ1-2
clone size: .
D gene: .
CDR3 DNA: TGTGCCTGGAACCCGACAGCTAACTATGGCTACACCTTC
CDR3 protein: CAWNPTANYGYTF

V gene: TRBV6-6
J gene: TRBJ1-1
clone size: .
D gene: .
CDR3 DNA: TGTGCCACCATCAGGGACCTCCTCGGGAGCACTGAAGCTTTCTTT
CDR3 protein: CATIRDLLGSTEAFF

V gene: TRBV11-3
J gene: TRBJ2-7
clone size: .
D gene: TRBD1
CDR3 DNA: TGTGCCAGCAGCCCAGTCGACAGGGCCTCCTACGAGCAGTACTTC
CDR3 protein: CASSPVDRASYEQYF

V gene: TRBV30
J gene: TRBJ1-2
clone size: .
D gene: .
CDR3 DNA: TGTGCCTGGAGTGGGACAGCTAACTATGGCTACACCTTC
CDR3 protein: CAWSGTANYGYTF

V gene: TRBV5-8
J gene: TRBJ1-4
clone size: .
D gene: TRBD1
CDR3 DNA: TGTGCCAGCAGCCGAACGGGACAGGGTATCTCCCTTTTT
CDR3 protein: CASSRTGQGISLF

V gene: TRBV4-2
J gene: TRBJ2-3
clone size: .
D gene: TRBD1
CDR3 DNA: TGTGCCAGCAGCCCTTACAGGGGTAAAGACACAGATACGCAGTATTTT
CDR3 protein: CASSPYRGKDTDTQYF

V gene: TRBV30
J gene: TRBJ1-2
clone size: .
D gene: .
CDR3 DNA: TGTGCCTGGAGCGACAACGGCGGCGGGTCTGGCTACACCTTC
CDR3 protein: CAWSDNGGGSGYTF

V gene: TRBV5-6
J gene: TRBJ1-4
clone size: .
D gene: .
CDR3 DNA: TGTGCCAGCAGCTTGGCAGGGAAACTGTTTTTT
CDR3 protein: CASSLAGKLFF

V gene: TRBV30
J gene: TRBJ1-6
clone size: .
D gene: TRBD1
CDR3 DNA: TGTGCCTGGACCGAGGGACAGGGGAATTTCGGCTCGGGAGGCTCCTATAATTCACCCCTCCACTTT
CDR3 protein: CAWTEGQGNFGSGGSYNSPLHF

V gene: TRBV5-1
J gene: TRBJ2-1
clone size: .
D gene: TRBD2
CDR3 DNA: TGCGCCAGCAGCGGGACTACCAACTCCTACAATGAGCAGTTCTTC
CDR3 protein: CASSGTTNSYNEQFF

V gene: TRBV18
J gene: TRBJ1-5
clone size: .
D gene: .
CDR3 DNA: TGTGCCAGCTCGATTTTCGGCGGGACTAATCAGCCCCAGCATTTT
CDR3 protein: CASSIFGGTNQPQHF